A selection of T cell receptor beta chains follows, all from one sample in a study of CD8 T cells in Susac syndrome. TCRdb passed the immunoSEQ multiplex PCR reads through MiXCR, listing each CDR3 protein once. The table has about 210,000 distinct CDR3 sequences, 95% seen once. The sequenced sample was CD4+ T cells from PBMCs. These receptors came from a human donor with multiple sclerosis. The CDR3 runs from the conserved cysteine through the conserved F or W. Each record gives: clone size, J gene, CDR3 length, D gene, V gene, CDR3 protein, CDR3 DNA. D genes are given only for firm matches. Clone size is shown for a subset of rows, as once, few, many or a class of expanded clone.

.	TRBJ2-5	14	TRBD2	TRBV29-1	CSVGVSAGVETQYF	TGCAGCGTTGGGGTCTCGGCGGGGGTAGAGACCCAGTACTTC
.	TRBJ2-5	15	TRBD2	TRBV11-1	CASSRLAGAAETQYF	TGTGCCAGCAGCCGACTAGCGGGGGCTGCGGAGACCCAGTACTTC
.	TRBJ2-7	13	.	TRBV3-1	CASSIRDNYEQYF	TGTGCCAGCAGCATCCGGGACAACTACGAGCAGTACTTC
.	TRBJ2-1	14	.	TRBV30	CALVTRSSYNEQFF	TGTGCCTTAGTAACCAGGAGCTCCTACAATGAGCAGTTCTTC
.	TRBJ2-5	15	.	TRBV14	CASSQGRPREETQYF	TGTGCCAGCAGCCAAGGGCGGCCGAGGGAAGAGACCCAGTACTTC
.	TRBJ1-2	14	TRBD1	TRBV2	CASSYTGGGNGYTF	TGTGCCAGCAGTTATACAGGGGGCGGTAATGGCTACACCTTC
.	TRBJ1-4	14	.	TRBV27	CASREAQGFEKLFF	TGTGCCAGCAGGGAAGCACAGGGATTCGAAAAACTGTTTTTT
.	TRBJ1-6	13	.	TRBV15	CATSRARRSPLHF	TGTGCCACCAGCAGGGCCCGTCGGTCACCCCTCCACTTT
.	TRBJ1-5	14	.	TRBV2	CASSGGHSNQPQHF	TGTGCCAGCAGTGGGGGCCATAGCAATCAGCCCCAGCATTTT
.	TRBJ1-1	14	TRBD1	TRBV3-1	CASSQMTGKTEAFF	TGTGCCAGCAGCCAAATGACAGGGAAGACTGAAGCTTTCTTT
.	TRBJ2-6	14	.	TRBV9	CASSVTSGANVLTF	TGTGCCAGCAGCGTCACCTCTGGGGCCAACGTCCTGACTTTC
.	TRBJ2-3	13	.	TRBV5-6	CASSLRIADTQYF	TGTGCCAGCAGCTTACGGATTGCAGATACGCAGTATTTT
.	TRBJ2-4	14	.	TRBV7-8	CASSLRDPSGIQYF	TGTGCCAGCAGCCTTCGGGACCCGTCCGGCATTCAGTACTTC
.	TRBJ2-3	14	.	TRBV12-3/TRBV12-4	CASSLEPSRGTQYF	TGTGCCAGCAGTCTCGAGCCCTCTAGGGGTACGCAGTATTTT
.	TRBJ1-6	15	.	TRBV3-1	CASSQEASGRSPLHF	TGTGCCAGCAGCCAAGAGGCATCAGGACGTTCACCCCTCCACTTT
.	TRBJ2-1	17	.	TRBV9	CASSVAGGGRSYNEQFF	TGTGCCAGCAGCGTAGCTGGTGGGGGCCGCTCCTACAATGAGCAGTTCTTC
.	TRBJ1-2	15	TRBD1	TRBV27	CASSSWDRAGDGYTF	TGTGCCAGCAGTTCATGGGACAGGGCGGGGGATGGCTACACCTTC
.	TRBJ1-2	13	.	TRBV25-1	CATWTPGKGGYTF	TGTGCCACCTGGACACCCGGCAAAGGTGGCTACACCTTC
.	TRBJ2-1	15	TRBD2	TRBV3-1	CASSQQAGPSISQFF	TGTGCCAGCAGCCAACAAGCGGGGCCATCCATATCGCAGTTCTTC
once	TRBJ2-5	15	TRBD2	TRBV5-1	CASSLASGEGETQYF	TGCGCCAGCAGCTTGGCTAGCGGGGAAGGAGAGACCCAGTACTTC
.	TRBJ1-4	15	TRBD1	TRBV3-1	CASSQRQGVGEKLFF	TGTGCCAGCAGCCAACGCCAGGGGGTTGGAGAAAAACTGTTTTTT
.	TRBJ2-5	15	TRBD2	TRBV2	CASSASGGGWETQYF	TGTGCCAGCAGTGCGAGCGGGGGCGGTTGGGAGACCCAGTACTTC
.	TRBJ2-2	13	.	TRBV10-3	CAIRETSTGELFF	TGTGCCATCAGGGAGACTAGTACCGGGGAGCTGTTTTTT
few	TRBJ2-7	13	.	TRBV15	CATSRDTSYEQYF	TGTGCCACCAGCAGGGACACCAGCTACGAGCAGTACTTC
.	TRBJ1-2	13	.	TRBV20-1	CSATPGAGYGYTF	TGCAGTGCCACCCCGGGGGCAGGCTATGGCTACACCTTC
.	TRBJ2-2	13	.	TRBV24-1	CATSGGITGELFF	TGTGCCACCTCAGGCGGCATCACCGGGGAGCTGTTTTTT
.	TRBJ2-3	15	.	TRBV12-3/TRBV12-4	CASSLWQGGPDTQYF	TGTGCCAGCAGTTTATGGCAGGGAGGCCCAGATACGCAGTATTTT
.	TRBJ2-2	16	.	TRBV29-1	CSVGFGISVNTGELFF	TGCAGCGTGGGATTTGGGATCTCGGTTAACACCGGGGAGCTGTTTTTT
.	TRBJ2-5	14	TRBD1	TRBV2	CASNVPQGSGTQYF	TGTGCCAGCAATGTACCACAGGGGTCGGGGACCCAGTACTTC
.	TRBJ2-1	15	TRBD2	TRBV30	CAWSVGLAGGNEQFF	TGTGCCTGGAGTGTTGGACTAGCGGGGGGGAATGAGCAGTTCTTC
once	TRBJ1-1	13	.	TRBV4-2	CASSEFTGSAAFF	TGTGCCAGCAGCGAATTTACAGGGTCGGCGGCTTTCTTT
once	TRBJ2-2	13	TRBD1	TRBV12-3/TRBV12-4	CASSRGPTGELFF	TGTGCCAGCAGTAGGGGGCCCACCGGGGAGCTGTTTTTT
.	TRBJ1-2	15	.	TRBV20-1	CSASAVTGMKDGYTF	TGCAGTGCTAGCGCCGTCACAGGGATGAAGGACGGCTACACCTTC
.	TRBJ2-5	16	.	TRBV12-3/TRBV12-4	CASSADSRLLQETQYF	TGTGCCAGCAGTGCGGACAGCCGACTCCTTCAAGAGACCCAGTACTTC
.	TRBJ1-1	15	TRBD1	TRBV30	CAWSVLTGGYTEAFF	TGTGCCTGGAGTGTACTAACAGGGGGCTACACTGAAGCTTTCTTT
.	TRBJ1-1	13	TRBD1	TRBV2	CASSEEGGTAAFF	TGTGCCAGCAGTGAAGAAGGAGGGACAGCGGCTTTCTTT
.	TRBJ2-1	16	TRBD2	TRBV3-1	CASSRAVSGGISEQFF	TGTGCCAGCAGCCGAGCCGTTAGCGGGGGGATATCGGAGCAGTTCTTC
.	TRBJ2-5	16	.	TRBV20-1	CSASAPGQGGQETQYF	TGCAGTGCTAGCGCGCCCGGACAGGGAGGGCAAGAGACCCAGTACTTC
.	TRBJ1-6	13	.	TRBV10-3	CAIRTEYNSPLHF	TGTGCCATCAGGACGGAATATAATTCACCCCTCCACTTT
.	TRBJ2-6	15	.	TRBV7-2	CASSLEVSGANVLTF	TGTGCCAGCAGCTTAGAGGTTTCTGGGGCCAACGTCCTGACTTTC
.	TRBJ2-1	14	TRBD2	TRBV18	CASSRTSGGEEQFF	TGTGCCAGCTCACGAACTAGCGGGGGAGAGGAGCAGTTCTTC